The 12 T cell receptor beta chains presented below share a single source sample, sequenced in a study of blood T cells in healthy people across ages. Primed by a sample-barcoded 5' primer and a J-beta primer mix, a second PCR proceeded for about 7 to 11 cycles. TCRdb reprocessed the 5' RACE reads with MiXCR, giving one entry per CDR3 protein. Altogether approximately 2,000,000 distinct CDR3 sequences are present, roughly two fifths being singletons, with the ten largest covering under 30%. The specimen was blood. The receptors shown here come from a human donor in good health.

This chain uses TRBV9 with TRBJ2-7, with D possibly matching TRBD2 (5 bases). There are 15 residues in the CDR3. Between the trimmed V and J ends, which lost 2 bases and 2 bases, there was a span of 14 bases. Germline CDR1 is SGDLS and CDR2 is YYNGEE. The CDR3 loop reads CASSVTDSMAYEQYF. The CDR3 DNA is TGTGCCAGCAGCGTGACGGACTCAATGGCCTACGAGCAGTACTTC.

In regard to this clonotype: The CDR3 does not end in the conserved phenylalanine or tryptophan, so this is likely a read error. J is TRBJ1-6 and V is TRBV7-9; unclear D gene. The CDR3 contains 16 residues. Germline V gives CDR1 SEHNR, CDR2 FQNEAQ (reference sequence). V gave up 0 bases and J gave up 6 bases, with 12 bases separating them. CDR3 protein: CASSLALAAANSPLHL. CDR3 nucleotide sequence: TGTGCCAGCAGCTTAGCGTTGGCAGCAGCTAATTCACCCCTCCACTTG.

This clonotype occurred a few times. The V gene is TRBV4-1, the J gene TRBJ1-1; the D is unclear. Trimming shortened V by 1 base and J by 1 base, and 10 bases separated the two germline ends. In germline, CDR1 is MGHRA, CDR2 YSYEKL. The CDR3 length is 15 residues. The CDR3 DNA is TGCGCCAGCAGCCAAGTAAGGGCACGGAACACTGAAGCTTTCTTT. This gives the protein CASSQVRARNTEAFF.

The chain recombines TRBV5-1 with TRBJ2-2; D is possibly TRBD1 (5 bases). The CDR3 consists of 15 residues. The V and J ends lost 4 bases and 3 bases respectively, with 13 bases between them. Germline V CDR1 and CDR2: SGHRS, YFSETQ. The CDR3 region is CASSPTVLDTGELFF. CDR3 coding DNA: TGCGCCAGCAGCCCGACAGTCCTTGACACCGGGGAGCTGTTTTTT.

This clonotype was counted only a few times. The rearrangement links TRBV20-1 to TRBJ1-6, with a possible D match to TRBD1 (5 bases). Trimming took 0 bases from V and 0 from J, leaving 9 bases between them. The CDR3 is made up of 16 amino acids. The germline V gene encodes CDR1 DFQATT and CDR2 SNEGSKA (reference sequence). CDR3 sequence: CSAREGRSSYNSPLHF. CDR3 DNA sequence: TGCAGTGCTAGAGAGGGACGGAGCTCCTATAATTCACCCCTCCACTTT.

About this clonotype itself: A much larger clone lies one base from this, so it may be a read error. The rearrangement links TRBV10-3 to TRBJ2-1; D might be TRBD2 (6 bases). The CDR3 runs to 14 residues. Germline CDR1 ENHRY, CDR2 SYGVKD. The CDR3 here is CAVSEGLRGNEQFF. CDR3 bases: TGTGCCGTCAGTGAGGGGCTGCGGGGCAATGAGCAGTTCTTC.

Only a few counts were recorded for this clonotype. The chain employs TRBV11-3 and TRBJ2-5, with D maybe TRBD2 (6 bases). With the DNA end fitting TRBJ2-7 better, the J assignment may be wrong. CDR1 is SGHNT, CDR2 YENEEA, per germline. This CDR3 is 16 amino acids long. CDR3 in amino acids: CASSLRGLFRGGEQYF. The CDR3 DNA sequence: TGTGCCAGCAGCTTAAGGGGACTTTTCCGGGGAGGCGAGCAGTACTTC.

To note about this clonotype: The junction departs from germline at one end; a sequencing error may be responsible. The V and J genes are TRBV29-1 and TRBJ2-7; TRBD1 agrees at 8 bases. The CDR3 runs to 15 residues. The germline V gene has CDR1 SQVTM and CDR2 ANQGSEA. CDR3 amino acids: CSIEGNRGLSYEQYF. Written as DNA, the CDR3 is TGCAGCATTGAAGGAAACAGGGGGTTATCCTACGAGCAGTACTTC.

The V call is TRBV5-6, the J call TRBJ1-1; no definite D call. The CDR3 runs 14 residues. Per the germline V gene, CDR1 is SGHDT and CDR2 is YYEEEE. The V gene lost 5 bases and the J gene lost 0 bases, with 11 bases spanning the gap. CDR3 region: CASSSLVMNTEAFF. The CDR3 DNA reads as TGTGCCAGCAGTTCGCTGGTCATGAACACTGAAGCTTTCTTT.

Written as DNA, the CDR3 is TGCAGTGCTAGGAGGGGACTAGCGGAGACCTACAATGAGCAGTTCTTC. It translates to CSARRGLAETYNEQFF. J is TRBJ2-1 and V is TRBV20-1, with TRBD2 matching 11 bases. Germline V lookup: CDR1 DFQATT, CDR2 SNEGSKA (reference sequence). This CDR3 has 16 residues. The V segment lost 3 bases and the J segment 2 bases; nucleotides outside the gene matches: 6.

V is TRBV4-3 and J is TRBJ1-3; D is unclear. CDR3 length: 15 residues. V was cut by 4 bases and J by 0 bases, with 10 bases left in between. Germline V gene sequence: CDR1 LGHNA, CDR2 YSLEER. As DNA, the CDR3 is TGCGCCAGCAGCCCTAGGGTGGGCTCTGGAAACACCATATATTTT. It translates to CASSPRVGSGNTIYF.

This clonotype was seen a few times. This sequence joins TRBV24-1 and TRBJ2-1, with TRBD2 identical over 10 bases. The V gene's germline CDR1 is KGHDR and CDR2 SFDVKD. Germline trimming cut 6 bases from V and 6 bases from J; bases unmatched to any gene: 1. The CDR3 runs to 13 residues. Here the CDR3 reads CATSSGGGNEQFF. The CDR3 DNA reads as TGTGCCACCAGTAGCGGGGGGGGCAATGAGCAGTTCTTC.